One and the same sample provided the 24 T cell receptor beta chains below, sequenced in a study of blood T cells in healthy people across ages. Combining a sample-barcoded 5' primer with a J-beta primer mix, a second PCR ran for roughly 6 to 11 cycles. Using its own MiXCR run on the 5' RACE reads, TCRdb lists one record per CDR3 protein. This sample has hundreds of thousands of distinct CDR3 sequences; around three fifths occur once, and the top ten carry approximately 37%. Sequencing was carried out using blood. Receptors originate from a man in his fifties or sixties in good health.

The V call is TRBV20-1, the J call TRBJ2-3, with unresolved D. Germline values: CDR1 DFQATT, CDR2 SNEGSKA (reference sequence). The CDR3 has 12 residues. Trimming stripped 0 bases from V and 5 bases from J, with 6 bases between. DNA for the CDR3: TGCAGTGCTAGAGATGGGGAAGATACGCAGTATTTT. Translating it yields CSARDGEDTQYF.

The chain uses TRBV5-6 and TRBJ1-2; 9 bases fit TRBD1. Germline CDR1 and CDR2: SGHDT and YYEEEE. CDR3 size: 14 residues. J gave up 7 bases and V 2 bases, and 6 bases lay outside the gene matches. CDR3 residues: CASSFNRGLGGYTF. The CDR3 region has the DNA TGTGCCAGCAGCTTTAACAGGGGGCTCGGTGGCTACACCTTC. Supplemented by reference TRBV5-6 and TRBJ1-2, the full variable domain reads DAGVTQSPTHLIKTRGQQVTLRCSPKSGHDTVSWYQQALGQGPQFIFQYYEEEERQRGNFPDRFSGHQFPNYSSELNVNALLLGDSALYLCASSFNRGLGGYTFGSGTRLTVV.

This chain joins TRBV5-1 and TRBJ1-2, with TRBD1 identical over 9 bases. V shed 4 bases, J shed 1 base, and the junction held 11 bases outside the gene matches. This CDR3 is built from 17 residues. Germline CDR1 SGHRS, CDR2 YFSETQ. The CDR3 loop reads CASSGVLGQGLNYGYTF. In nucleotides, the CDR3 is TGCGCCAGCAGCGGTGTACTGGGACAGGGCCTTAACTATGGCTACACCTTC. Based on the CDR3 plus reference TRBV5-1 and TRBJ1-2, the full variable domain is KAGVTQTPRYLIKTRGQQVTLSCSPISGHRSVSWYQQTPGQGLQFLFEYFSETQRNKGNFPGRFSGRQFSNSRSEMNVSTLELGDSALYLCASSGVLGQGLNYGYTFGSGTRLTVV.

This chain joins TRBV28 and TRBJ2-5; TRBD2 aligns across 8 bases. The CDR3 has 13 residues. J lost 4 bases, V lost 7 bases, and 5 bases had no gene match. Germline V gene lookup returns CDR1 MDHEN and CDR2 SYDVKM. DNA for the CDR3: TGTGCCAGCACCGATAGCGGGGCAGAGACCCAGTACTTC. As protein: CASTDSGAETQYF.

CDR3 DNA sequence: TGTGCCATCAGTGAGTCCAGACTTACTAATGAAAAACTGTTTTTT. The encoded protein is CAISESRLTNEKLFF. The chain employs TRBV10-3 and TRBJ1-4; no reliable D call. This CDR3 is 15 amino acids long. Germline assignment: CDR1 ENHRY and CDR2 SYGVKD. Between the trimmed V and J ends, which lost 0 bases and 2 bases, there was a span of 7 bases.

CDR3 coding DNA: TGTGCCAGCAGACCGGGACAGTGGACCAATCAGCCCCAGCATTTT. It translates to CASRPGQWTNQPQHF. V is TRBV12-3 or TRBV12-4 and J is TRBJ1-5; 7 nucleotides match TRBD1. The CDR3 has 15 residues. J lost 3 bases, V lost 6 bases, and 8 bases had no gene match.

The chain couples TRBV5-6 to TRBJ1-1; weak D call: TRBD1 (6 bases). V dropped 4 bases and J dropped 4 bases, with 14 bases sitting between them. Germline loops: CDR1 SGHDT, CDR2 YYEEEE. The CDR3 runs 14 residues. The CDR3 protein is CASSVQGGGTEAFF. DNA for the CDR3: TGTGCCAGCAGCGTACAGGGTGGCGGCACTGAAGCTTTCTTT. The full variable domain, its missing parts supplied by reference TRBV5-6 and TRBJ1-1, is DAGVTQSPTHLIKTRGQQVTLRCSPKSGHDTVSWYQQALGQGPQFIFQYYEEEERQRGNFPDRFSGHQFPNYSSELNVNALLLGDSALYLCASSVQGGGTEAFFGQGTRLTVV.

This chain joins TRBV20-1 and TRBJ2-3, with 10 bases aligning to TRBD2. With V trimmed by 4 bases and J by 6 bases, 7 bases remained unmatched. CDR1 and CDR2 from the germline V gene are DFQATT and SNEGSKA (reference sequence). The CDR3 totals 14 residues. The CDR3 here is CSAKAGGLSDTQYF. The CDR3 DNA follows: TGCAGTGCTAAAGCGGGGGGGCTGTCGGATACGCAGTATTTT.

The chain is built from TRBV11-2 and TRBJ1-2; D not certain. Germline lookup yields CDR1 SGHAT and CDR2 FQNNGV. The V gene lost 3 bases and the J gene lost 4 bases, with 9 bases spanning the gap. The CDR3 is 13 amino acids. The CDR3 protein is CASSFDSIYGYTF. The CDR3 DNA follows: TGTGCCAGCAGCTTCGATTCAATCTATGGCTACACCTTC.

This clonotype was picked up one time. The chain uses TRBV9 and TRBJ2-1; a weak D match, TRBD2 (5 bases). Looked up from germline, CDR1 is SGDLS and CDR2 is YYNGEE. Trimming stripped 4 bases from V and 7 bases from J, with 21 bases between. CDR3 length: 16 residues. The DNA of the CDR3 is TGTGCCAGCAGCTTAGCGCCGGGTCCTCCGCTAAATGAGCAGTTCTTC. Translating it yields CASSLAPGPPLNEQFF.

The rearrangement links TRBV20-1 to TRBJ2-1; 7 nucleotides line up with TRBD1. There are 17 residues in the CDR3. V lost 5 bases, J lost 0 bases, and 13 bases stayed unmatched. The V gene's germline CDR1 is DFQATT and CDR2 SNEGSKA (reference sequence). CDR3 nucleotide sequence: TGCAGTGCTGATTTCCCCCGGGGACAGAGCTCCTACAATGAGCAGTTCTTC. This codes for CSADFPRGQSSYNEQFF.

The rearrangement joins TRBV10-2 to TRBJ2-3, with TRBD2 as a possible D gene (6 bases). This CDR3 is built from 14 residues. Germline V gene data show CDR1 as WSHSY and CDR2 as SAAADI. The V end lost 4 bases, the J end lost 0 bases, and 8 bases lay between the germline ends. The CDR3 sequence is CASSGAGSTDTQYF. CDR3 DNA: TGCGCCAGCAGTGGGGCGGGAAGCACAGATACGCAGTATTTT.

This clonotype has a handful of counts. The chain carries TRBV9 and TRBJ2-6; D is unclear. The CDR3 length is 15 residues. The ends were cut back, 5 bases at V and 0 bases at J, with 9 bases in the middle. Germline V gives CDR1 SGDLS, CDR2 YYNGEE. As DNA, the CDR3 is TGTGCCAGCAGGTTCGGAAACTCTGGGGCCAACGTCCTGACTTTC. Translation: CASRFGNSGANVLTF. The whole variable domain, filled in from reference TRBV9 and TRBJ2-6, reads DSGVTQTPKHLITATGQRVTLRCSPRSGDLSVYWYQQSLDQGLQFLIQYYNGEERAKGNILERFSAQQFPDLHSELNLSSLELGDSALYFCASRFGNSGANVLTFGAGSRLTVL.

The V call is TRBV4-2, the J call TRBJ2-5, with D tentatively TRBD2 (7 bases). The CDR3 is 16 amino acids. Trimming took off 1 base at V and 2 bases at J, with 14 bases between the two ends. CDR1 and CDR2 (germline): LGHNA, YNFKEQ. The CDR3 loop reads CASSQVGRGPQETQYF. The CDR3 nucleotides read TGTGCCAGCAGCCAAGTCGGGCGGGGGCCACAAGAGACCCAGTACTTC.

This chain connects TRBV25-1 to TRBJ2-5; D ambiguous. V lost 1 base to trimming and J lost 11 bases, with 5 bases between them. The CDR3 totals 10 residues. Looked up from germline, CDR1 is MGHDK and CDR2 is SYGVNS. CDR3 DNA sequence: TGTGCCAGCAGTGAATTACAGCAGTACTTC. As protein: CASSELQQYF.

The genes are TRBV11-3 and TRBJ2-1; no clear D. CDR3 length equals 16 residues. V was shortened by 4 bases and J by 7 bases, with 20 bases between the two germline ends. The germline V gene has CDR1 SGHNT and CDR2 YENEEA. The CDR3 loop reads CASSSRHGSLGNEQFF. CDR3 nucleotides: TGTGCCAGCAGCTCTCGCCATGGGTCCCTGGGGAATGAGCAGTTCTTC.

The chain has TRBV3-1 and TRBJ2-1, with D possibly being TRBD2 (6 bases). Germline-derived CDR1 and CDR2 are LGHDT and YNNKEL (reference sequence). V lost 1 base and J lost 7, with 14 bases in between. The CDR3 contains 15 residues. This CDR3 is CASSQVITAGNEQFF. The CDR3 bases are TGTGCCAGCAGCCAAGTTATTACGGCGGGGAATGAGCAGTTCTTC.

The J gene is TRBJ2-2, the V gene TRBV5-1; D possibly corresponds to TRBD1 (6 bases). CDR3 length equals 16 residues. V was pared by 4 bases and J by 0 bases, with 13 bases between. CDR1 and CDR2 from the germline V gene are SGHRS and YFSETQ. The CDR3 bases are TGCGCCAGCAGCCGAAGGACAGAACCGAACACCGGGGAGCTGTTTTTT. This codes for CASSRRTEPNTGELFF.

The table lists this clonotype with a few counts. The chain uses TRBV2 and TRBJ1-2; TRBD1 agrees at 7 bases. Trimming removed 6 bases from V and 8 bases from J; junction bases left unmatched: 9. Germline-derived CDR1 and CDR2 are SNHLY and FYNNEI. CDR3 size: 13 residues. The CDR3 DNA follows: TGTGCCAGCAGCCAGGGGGTTGGTGGAGGCTACACCTTC. Encoded protein: CASSQGVGGGYTF.

This clonotype was detected only a few times. This chain links TRBV6-5 with TRBJ2-1; the match to TRBD1 covers 10 bases. The CDR3 runs 18 residues. The V gene end was trimmed by 0 bases and the J gene end by 5 bases; junction bases not matched to a gene: 10. CDR1 is MNHEY and CDR2 is SVGAGI in the germline V gene. The CDR3 is CASSYSKIRDRGNNEQFF. The CDR3 DNA is TGTGCCAGCAGTTACTCAAAAATCCGGGACAGGGGAAACAATGAGCAGTTCTTC.

This clonotype was found a few times. The genes are TRBV20-1 and TRBJ2-5; TRBD1 matches 7 bases. The CDR3 extends over 13 amino acids. The V segment lost 6 bases and the J segment 3 bases; nucleotides outside the gene matches: 7. In germline, CDR1 is DFQATT, CDR2 SNEGSKA (reference sequence). Written as DNA, the CDR3 is TGCAGTGCAGTGGGACAGCGGAAAGAGACCCAGTACTTC. Translation: CSAVGQRKETQYF.

V is TRBV11-2 and J is TRBJ2-7; 11 bases are a match to TRBD2. Trimming removed 3 bases from V and 6 bases from J; junction bases left unmatched: 7. This CDR3 is 15 amino acids long. Germline CDR1 and CDR2: SGHAT and FQNNGV. This CDR3 is CASSLRLAGSPEQYF. The CDR3 bases are TGTGCCAGCAGCTTGCGACTAGCGGGGAGTCCCGAGCAGTACTTC.

J is TRBJ2-7 and V is TRBV7-9, with a possible D match to TRBD2 (5 bases). With 5 bases removed from V and 2 bases from J, the gap between germline ends came to 7 bases. The CDR3 contains 12 residues. Looked up from germline, CDR1 is SEHNR and CDR2 is FQNEAQ (reference sequence). The CDR3: CASSDYTYEQYF. The DNA of the CDR3 is TGTGCCAGCAGCGACTATACCTACGAGCAGTACTTC.

The rearrangement links TRBV12-3 or TRBV12-4 to TRBJ2-5; 7 bases map to TRBD1. Trimming removed 6 bases from V and 5 bases from J; junction bases left unmatched: 9. The CDR3 length is 14 residues. CDR3 residues: CASSLDRVRETQYF. The CDR3 DNA is TGTGCCAGCAGCCTTGACAGGGTCCGGGAGACCCAGTACTTC.